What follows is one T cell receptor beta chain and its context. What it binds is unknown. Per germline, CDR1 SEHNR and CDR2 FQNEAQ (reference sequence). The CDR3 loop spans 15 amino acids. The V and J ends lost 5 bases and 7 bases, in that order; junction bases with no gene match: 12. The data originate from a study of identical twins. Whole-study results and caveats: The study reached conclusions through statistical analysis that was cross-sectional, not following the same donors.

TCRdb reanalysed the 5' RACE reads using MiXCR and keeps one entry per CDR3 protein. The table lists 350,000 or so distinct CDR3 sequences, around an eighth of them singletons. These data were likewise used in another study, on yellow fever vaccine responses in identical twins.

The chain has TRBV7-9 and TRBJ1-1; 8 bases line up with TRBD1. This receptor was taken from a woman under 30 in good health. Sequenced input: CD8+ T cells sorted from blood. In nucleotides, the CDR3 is TGTGCCAGCAGCACAACCGGGACAGGCCCTCGTGAAGCTTTCTTT. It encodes CASSTTGTGPREAFF.